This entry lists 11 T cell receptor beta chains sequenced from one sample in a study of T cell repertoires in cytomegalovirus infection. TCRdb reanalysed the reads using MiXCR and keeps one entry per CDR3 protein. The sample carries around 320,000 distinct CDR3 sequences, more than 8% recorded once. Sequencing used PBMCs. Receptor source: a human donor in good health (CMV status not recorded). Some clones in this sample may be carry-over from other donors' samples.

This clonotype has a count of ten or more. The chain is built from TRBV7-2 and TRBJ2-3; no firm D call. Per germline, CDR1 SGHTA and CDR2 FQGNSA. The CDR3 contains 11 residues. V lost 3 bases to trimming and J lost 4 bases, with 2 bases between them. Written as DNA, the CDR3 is TGTGCCAGCAGCTTTTCAGATACGCAGTATTTT. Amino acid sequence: CASSFSDTQYF.

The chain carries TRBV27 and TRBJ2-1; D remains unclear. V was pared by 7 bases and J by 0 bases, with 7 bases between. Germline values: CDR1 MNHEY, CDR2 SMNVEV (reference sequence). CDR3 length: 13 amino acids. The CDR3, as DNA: TGTGCCAGCAAACAGACCTCCTACAATGAGCAGTTCTTC. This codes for CASKQTSYNEQFF.

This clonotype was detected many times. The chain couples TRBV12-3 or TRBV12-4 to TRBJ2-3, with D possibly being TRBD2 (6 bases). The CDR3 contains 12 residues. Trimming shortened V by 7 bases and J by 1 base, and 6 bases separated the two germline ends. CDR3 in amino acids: CASKRGTDTQYF. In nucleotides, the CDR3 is TGTGCCAGCAAGCGGGGCACAGATACGCAGTATTTT.

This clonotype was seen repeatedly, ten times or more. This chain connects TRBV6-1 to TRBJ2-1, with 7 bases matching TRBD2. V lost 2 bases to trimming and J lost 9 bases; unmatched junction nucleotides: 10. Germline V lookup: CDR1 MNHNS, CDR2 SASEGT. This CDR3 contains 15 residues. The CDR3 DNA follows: TGTGCCAGCAGTGAAAGCGCGGGAGCAGGCGTTGAGCAGTTCTTC. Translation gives CASSESAGAGVEQFF.

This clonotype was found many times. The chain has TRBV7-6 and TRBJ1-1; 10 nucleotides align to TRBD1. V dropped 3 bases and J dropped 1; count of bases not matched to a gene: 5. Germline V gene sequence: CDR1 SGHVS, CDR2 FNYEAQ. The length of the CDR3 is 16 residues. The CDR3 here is CASSFRQGAPNTEAFF. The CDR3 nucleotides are TGTGCCAGCAGCTTTAGACAGGGGGCCCCGAACACTGAAGCTTTCTTT. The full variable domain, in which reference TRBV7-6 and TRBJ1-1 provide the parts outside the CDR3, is GAGVSQSPRYKVTKRGQDVALRCDPISGHVSLYWYRQALGQGPEFLTYFNYEAQQDKSGLPNDRFSAERPEGSISTLTIQRTEQRDSAMYRCASSFRQGAPNTEAFFGQGTRLTVV.

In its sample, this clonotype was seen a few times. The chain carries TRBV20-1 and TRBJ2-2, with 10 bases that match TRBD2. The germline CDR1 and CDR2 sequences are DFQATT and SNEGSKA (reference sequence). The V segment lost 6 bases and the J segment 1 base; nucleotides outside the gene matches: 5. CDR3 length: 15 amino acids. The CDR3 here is CSANRLAGNTGELFF. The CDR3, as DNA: TGCAGTGCAAACCGACTAGCGGGGAACACCGGGGAGCTGTTTTTT.

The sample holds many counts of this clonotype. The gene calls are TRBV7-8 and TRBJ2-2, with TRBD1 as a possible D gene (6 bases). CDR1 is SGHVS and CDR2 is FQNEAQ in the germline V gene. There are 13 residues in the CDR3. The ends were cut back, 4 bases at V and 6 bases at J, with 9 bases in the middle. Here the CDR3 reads CASSYKGAGELFF. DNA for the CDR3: TGTGCCAGCAGCTATAAGGGGGCCGGGGAGCTGTTTTTT. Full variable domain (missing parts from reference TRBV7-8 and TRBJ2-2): GAGVSQSPRYKVAKRGQDVALRCDPISGHVSLFWYQQALGQGPEFLTYFQNEAQLDKSGLPSDRFFAERPEGSVSTLKIQRTQQEDSAVYLCASSYKGAGELFFGEGSRLTVL.

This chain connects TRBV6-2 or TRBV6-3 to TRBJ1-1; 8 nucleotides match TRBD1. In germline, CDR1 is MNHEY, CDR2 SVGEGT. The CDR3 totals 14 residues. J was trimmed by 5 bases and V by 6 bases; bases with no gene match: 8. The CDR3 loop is CASRRTGGRTEAFF. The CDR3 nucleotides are TGTGCCAGCAGACGCACAGGGGGGAGGACTGAAGCTTTCTTT.

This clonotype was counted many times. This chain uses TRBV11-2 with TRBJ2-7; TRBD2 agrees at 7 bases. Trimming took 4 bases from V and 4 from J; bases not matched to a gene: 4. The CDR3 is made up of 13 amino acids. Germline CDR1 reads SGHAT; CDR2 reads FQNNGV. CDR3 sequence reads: CASSWTRSYEQYF. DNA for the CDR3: TGTGCCAGCAGCTGGACTAGATCGTACGAGCAGTACTTC.

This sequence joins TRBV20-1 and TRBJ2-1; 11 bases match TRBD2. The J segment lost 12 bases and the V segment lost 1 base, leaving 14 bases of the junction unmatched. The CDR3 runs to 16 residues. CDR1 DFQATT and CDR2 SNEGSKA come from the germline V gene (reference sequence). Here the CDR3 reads CSARGGTSGAPFPQFF. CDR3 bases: TGCAGTGCTAGAGGTGGGACTAGCGGCGCCCCGTTCCCGCAGTTCTTC.

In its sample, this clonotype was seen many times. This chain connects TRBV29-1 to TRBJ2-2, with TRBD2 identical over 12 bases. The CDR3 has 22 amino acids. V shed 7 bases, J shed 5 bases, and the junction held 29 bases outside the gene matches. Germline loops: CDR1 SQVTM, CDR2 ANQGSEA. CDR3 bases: TGCAGCGCTTTGCCCTTTGCCCGAGGGCTAGCGGGAGGGCCAGGTTGGACCGGGGAGCTGTTTTTT. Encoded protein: CSALPFARGLAGGPGWTGELFF.